This T cell receptor beta chain was sequenced in a study of T-cell memory formation after mild COVID-19. In its sample, this clonotype was seen many times. The antigen is unknown. The V and J ends lost 0 bases and 5 bases, in that order; junction bases with no gene match: 5. Germline V gene data show CDR1 as SGHRS and CDR2 as YFSETQ. The CDR3 has 15 amino acids. Broader study findings: In pre-infection memory, a portion of responding clones appeared, which suggested that cross-reactive memory joined.

TCRdb recomputed calls from the 5' RACE reads with MiXCR, one row per CDR3 protein. The sample carries around 100,000 distinct CDR3 sequences, roughly 11% recorded once. Sequencing was performed on PBMCs or a T cell subset sorted from them (not recorded which). The chain recombines TRBV5-1 with TRBJ2-7; the match to TRBD1 covers 10 bases. This receptor was obtained from a young man who had mild COVID-19 (a few samples of this study predate the infection). Cell type and time point are not known. In nucleotides, the CDR3 is TGCGCCAGCAGCTTGGAGGGACAGGGGAGTGACGAGCAGTACTTC. The encoded protein is CASSLEGQGSDEQYF.